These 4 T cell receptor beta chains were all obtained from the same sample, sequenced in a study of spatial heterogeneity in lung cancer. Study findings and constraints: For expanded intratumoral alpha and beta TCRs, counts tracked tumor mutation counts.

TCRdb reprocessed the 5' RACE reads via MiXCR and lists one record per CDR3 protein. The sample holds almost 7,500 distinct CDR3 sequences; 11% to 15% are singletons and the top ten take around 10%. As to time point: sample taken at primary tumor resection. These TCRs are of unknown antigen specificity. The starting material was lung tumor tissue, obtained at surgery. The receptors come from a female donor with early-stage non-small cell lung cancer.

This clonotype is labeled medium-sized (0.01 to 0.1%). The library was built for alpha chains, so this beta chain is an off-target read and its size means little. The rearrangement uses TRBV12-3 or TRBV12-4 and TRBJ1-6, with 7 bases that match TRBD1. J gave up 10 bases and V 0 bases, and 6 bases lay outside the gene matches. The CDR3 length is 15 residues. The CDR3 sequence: CASSLAGRGRSPLHF. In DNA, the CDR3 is TGTGCCAGCAGTTTAGCGGGGAGGGGGCGGTCACCCCTCCACTTT.

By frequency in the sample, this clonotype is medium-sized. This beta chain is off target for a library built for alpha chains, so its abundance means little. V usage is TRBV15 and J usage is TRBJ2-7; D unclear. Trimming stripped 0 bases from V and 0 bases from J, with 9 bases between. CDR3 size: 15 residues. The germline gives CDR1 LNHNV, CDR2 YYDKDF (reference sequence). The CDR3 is CATSREGTSSYEQYF. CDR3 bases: TGTGCCACCAGCAGAGAGGGCACCTCCTCCTACGAGCAGTACTTC. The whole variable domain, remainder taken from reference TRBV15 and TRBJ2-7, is DAMVIQNPRYQVTQFGKPVTLSCSQTLNHNVMYWYQQKSSQAPKLLFHYYDKDFNNEADTPDNFQSRRPNTSFCFLDIRSPGLGDTAMYLCATSREGTSSYEQYFGPGTRLTVT.

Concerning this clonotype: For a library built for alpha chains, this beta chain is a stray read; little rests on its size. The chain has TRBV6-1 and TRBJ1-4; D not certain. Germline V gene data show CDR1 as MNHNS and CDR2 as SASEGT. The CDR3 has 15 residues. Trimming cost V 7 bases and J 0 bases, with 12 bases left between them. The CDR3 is CASMDRSATNEKLFF. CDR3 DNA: TGTGCCAGCATGGATAGGTCCGCAACTAATGAAAAACTGTTTTTT.

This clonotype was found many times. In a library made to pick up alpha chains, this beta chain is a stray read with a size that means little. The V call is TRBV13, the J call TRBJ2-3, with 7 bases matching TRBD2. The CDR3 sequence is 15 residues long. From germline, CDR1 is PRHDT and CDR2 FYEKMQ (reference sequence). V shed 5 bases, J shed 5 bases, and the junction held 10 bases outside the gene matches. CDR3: CASSGAGESRDTQYF. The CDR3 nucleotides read TGTGCCAGCAGCGGGGCGGGGGAATCCAGAGATACGCAGTATTTT.